What follows is one T cell receptor (beta chain) and its context. The data originate from a study of blood T cell repertoires in COVID-19. At the level of the study: Donors in the United States, Italy and Spain gave samples during acute or convalescent COVID-19.

Per the original methods: Nucleated cell counts were estimated from reference gene primer amplification. Sequencing used immunoSEQ multiplex PCR; TCRdb keeps in-frame clones, though not all of them. The DNA gave D and trimming, while V, J and clone size come from that table. The repertoire consists of about 200,000 clones, with 89% occurring once and the leading ten covering about 6.3%. Germline values: CDR1 SGHDT, CDR2 YYEEEE. Unmatched junction bases numbered 4, after V lost 4 bases and J lost 8 bases. This CDR3 has 13 residues. Sequencing was performed on peripheral blood. The receptor was isolated from a man between 60 and 70 years old who had recovered from COVID-19. The V call is TRBV5-6, the J call TRBJ1-2, with 11 bases that match TRBD1. CDR3 nucleotide sequence: TGTGCCAGCAGCCAAAGGACAGGGGGCGGCTACACCTTC. Translated, it gives CASSQRTGGGYTF.